This T cell receptor beta chain was recovered during a study of cytotoxic CD8 clonotypes in ibrutinib-treated CLL. Study as a whole: Among responders, roughly 24 were partial and 2 complete; after median around 68 months, around 15 stayed remitted and 12 progressed.

In germline, CDR1 is LNHDA, CDR2 SQIVND (reference sequence). The CDR3 is 13 amino acids. Trimming removed 5 bases from V and 1 base from J, with 8 bases in between. Data came from immunoSEQ multiplex PCR; TCRdb stores just in-frame clones and leaves some out. The sample has 300,000 or so clones, about 61% seen once; the top ten hold approximately 6%. For this clone: The antigen is unknown.

The study's findings and limits: Pretreatment clonality was elevated relative to age-matched healthy donors and paralleled circulating CD8+ T-cell counts.

This TCR was recovered from a human donor with chronic lymphocytic leukemia. This chain uses TRBV19 with TRBJ1-1; TRBD1 is a possible D gene (6 bases). The sample here was PBMCs, taken after 36 months of ibrutinib treatment. The CDR3 nucleotides are TGTGCCAGTAGTCAGGGGCCGAACACTGAAGCTTTCTTT. It yields the protein CASSQGPNTEAFF.